The 13 T cell receptor beta chains reported below all come from one sample, sequenced in a study of blood T cell repertoires in COVID-19. Data came from immunoSEQ multiplex PCR; TCRdb stores just in-frame clones and leaves some out. The table shows about 63,000 clones, with around 84% occurring only once. Source material: peripheral blood. The receptors shown here come from a human donor in a cohort sampled during active COVID-19.

J is TRBJ2-3 and V is TRBV7-9; perhaps TRBD2 as D (6 bases). Between the trimmed V and J ends, which lost 5 bases and 3 bases, there was a span of 15 bases. The CDR3 spans 15 residues. Germline lookup yields CDR1 SEHNR and CDR2 FQNEAQ (reference sequence). The CDR3, as DNA: TGTGCCAGCAGCCTGACTAGTTTCGGTACAGATACGCAGTATTTT. Amino acids: CASSLTSFGTDTQYF. The full variable domain, in which reference TRBV7-9 and TRBJ2-3 provide the parts outside the CDR3, is DTGVSQNPRHKITKRGQNVTFRCDPISEHNRLYWYRQTLGQGPEFLTYFQNEAQLEKSRLLSDRFSAERPKGSFSTLEIQRTEQGDSAMYLCASSLTSFGTDTQYFGPGTRLTVL.

In DNA, the CDR3 is TGTGCCACCAGCAGCCACAGGGATCGGAGCAATCAGCCCCAGCATTTT. Translating it yields CATSSHRDRSNQPQHF. The V gene is TRBV15, the J gene TRBJ1-5; maybe TRBD1 (6 bases). The CDR3 runs 16 residues. V was trimmed by 3 bases and J by 1 base, leaving 13 bases between them. Germline V gives CDR1 LNHNV, CDR2 YYDKDF (reference sequence). The variable domain in full, with the rest retrieved from reference TRBV15 and TRBJ1-5, is DAMVIQNPRYQVTQFGKPVTLSCSQTLNHNVMYWYQQKSSQAPKLLFHYYDKDFNNEADTPDNFQSRRPNTSFCFLDIRSPGLGDTAMYLCATSSHRDRSNQPQHFGDGTRLSIL.

The chain is built from TRBV4-3 and TRBJ2-7; D is undetermined. V shed 0 bases and J shed 3 bases, with 9 bases lying between them. Germline values: CDR1 LGHNA, CDR2 YSLEER. The length of the CDR3 is 14 residues. Here the CDR3 DNA reads TGCGCCAGCAGCCAAGAGAACAGATACTACGAGCAGTACTTC. Its translation: CASSQENRYYEQYF.

This chain uses TRBV5-6 with TRBJ2-5; 10 nucleotides match TRBD2. This CDR3 is built from 15 residues. Germline V CDR1 and CDR2: SGHDT, YYEEEE. With 4 bases clipped from V and 5 bases from J, the junction kept 8 bases outside the gene matches. CDR3 region: CASSQTGLAKETQYF. The CDR3 DNA is TGTGCCAGCAGCCAGACGGGACTAGCGAAGGAGACCCAGTACTTC.

This clone has just a few counts. The chain links TRBV5-4 to TRBJ2-7; tentatively, D is TRBD2 (6 bases). The CDR3 loop spans 16 amino acids. CDR1 is SGHNT, CDR2 YYREEE, per germline (reference sequence). V gave up 0 bases and J gave up 2 bases, with 15 bases separating them. CDR3 in amino acids: CASSLVGGDNPYEQYF. CDR3 DNA: TGTGCCAGCAGCTTGGTCGGGGGTGACAACCCCTACGAGCAGTACTTC.

The chain uses TRBV19 and TRBJ1-5, with a possible D match to TRBD1 (5 bases). V lost 6 bases to trimming and J lost 3 bases, with 15 bases between them. The germline gives CDR1 LNHDA, CDR2 SQIVND (reference sequence). The CDR3 extends over 15 amino acids. The CDR3 DNA follows: TGTGCCAGTAGAGGGGCGGGGGGACTCAATCAGCCCCAGCATTTT. This codes for CASRGAGGLNQPQHF.

The rearrangement uses TRBV5-6 and TRBJ1-4, with a tentative D call TRBD1 (5 bases). The length of the CDR3 is 19 residues. Germline V lookup: CDR1 SGHDT, CDR2 YYEEEE. Trimming took 0 bases from V and 3 from J, leaving 21 bases between them. CDR3 residues: CASSLAPGQMGSANEKLFF. CDR3 sequence (DNA): TGTGCCAGCAGCTTGGCACCAGGGCAAATGGGTTCGGCTAATGAAAAACTGTTTTTT.

This clone was found once. This sequence joins TRBV11-2 and TRBJ1-2; possible D gene TRBD1, 5 bases. This CDR3 region has 18 residues. The ends were cut back, 2 bases at V and 2 bases at J, with 21 bases in the middle. Germline V gives CDR1 SGHAT, CDR2 FQNNGV. In nucleotides, the CDR3 is TGTGCCAGCAGCTTATTGCGGGGGAGCGTAGACCGAAACTATGGCTACACCTTC. Translation: CASSLLRGSVDRNYGYTF. Full variable domain (rest looked up from reference TRBV11-2 and TRBJ1-2): EAGVAQSPRYKIIEKRQSVAFWCNPISGHATLYWYQQILGQGPKLLIQFQNNGVVDDSQLPKDRFSAERLKGVDSTLKIQPAKLEDSAVYLCASSLLRGSVDRNYGYTFGSGTRLTVV.

CDR3 loop: CASRDGQGGIGYTF. The DNA of the CDR3 is TGTGCCAGTAGGGATGGACAGGGCGGAATCGGCTACACCTTC. V usage is TRBV19 and J usage is TRBJ1-2; 8 nucleotides align to TRBD1. This CDR3 comprises 14 residues. V was pared by 6 bases and J by 8 bases, with 11 bases of the junction left unmatched. Germline V CDR1 and CDR2: LNHDA, SQIVND (reference sequence).

The chain carries TRBV2 and TRBJ2-7; 16 bases map to TRBD2. The V gene's germline CDR1 is SNHLY and CDR2 FYNNEI. Trimming removed 6 bases from V and 3 bases from J; junction bases left unmatched: 8. CDR3 length: 17 amino acids. The CDR3 DNA follows: TGTGCCAGCAGGGCGGGACTAGCGGGAGGGCCACGCTACGAGCAGTACTTC. Protein sequence: CASRAGLAGGPRYEQYF.

The chain combines TRBV27 with TRBJ1-2; D remains unclear. Trimming removed 8 bases from V and 4 bases from J, with 14 bases in between. Germline-derived CDR1 and CDR2 are MNHEY and SMNVEV (reference sequence). The CDR3 runs 13 residues. The DNA of the CDR3 is TGTGCCAGCGGAGCGGGAGGGTCCTATGGCTACACCTTC. Its protein product is CASGAGGSYGYTF.

The chain combines TRBV4-1 with TRBJ2-7, with TRBD2 matching over 9 bases. This CDR3 is 17 amino acids long. The ends lost 1 base at V and 0 bases at J; junction bases unmatched: 7. Germline V gene sequence: CDR1 MGHRA, CDR2 YSYEKL. This chain's CDR3 is CASSQAGTSGSSYEQYF. The CDR3 nucleotides are TGCGCCAGCAGCCAAGCGGGTACTAGCGGGTCCTCCTACGAGCAGTACTTC.

This sequence joins TRBV9 and TRBJ1-2; 7 bases match TRBD1. CDR3 length: 13 amino acids. With 3 bases clipped from V and 8 bases from J, the junction kept 7 bases outside the gene matches. CDR1 is SGDLS and CDR2 is YYNGEE in the germline V gene. The CDR3 DNA is TGTGCCAGCAGCGACGACAGGGCCTGGGGCTACACCTTC. This encodes CASSDDRAWGYTF.